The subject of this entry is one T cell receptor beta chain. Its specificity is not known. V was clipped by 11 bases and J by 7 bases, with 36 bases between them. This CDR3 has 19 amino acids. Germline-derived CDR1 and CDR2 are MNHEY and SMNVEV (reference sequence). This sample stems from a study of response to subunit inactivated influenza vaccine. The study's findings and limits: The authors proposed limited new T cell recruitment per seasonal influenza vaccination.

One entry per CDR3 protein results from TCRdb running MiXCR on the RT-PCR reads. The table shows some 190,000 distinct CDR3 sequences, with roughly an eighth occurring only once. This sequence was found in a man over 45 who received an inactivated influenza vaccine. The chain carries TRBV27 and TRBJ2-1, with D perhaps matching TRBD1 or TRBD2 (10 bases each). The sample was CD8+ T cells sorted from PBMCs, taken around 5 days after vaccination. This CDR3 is CARCFTGTGASGSLNEQFF. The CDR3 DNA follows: TGTGCCCGCTGTTTTACCGGGACAGGGGCTAGCGGGAGTTTAAATGAGCAGTTCTTC.